This passage covers 18 T cell receptor beta chains from one sample sequenced in a study of T cell changes during pregnancy in multiple sclerosis. This table comes from immunoSEQ multiplex PCR, and its TCRdb copy is limited to in-frame clones, with some not included. The table includes about 43,000 clones, approximately 90% detected once. Sequenced material: PBMCs (not recorded whether the cells were cultured). The receptor source for this set is a female donor with multiple sclerosis, enrolled in a pregnancy study.

J is TRBJ2-7 and V is TRBV11-2; TRBD2 matches at 13 bases. The CDR3 has 16 residues. Germline V gene data show CDR1 as SGHAT and CDR2 as FQNNGV. V lost 6 bases, J lost 3 bases, and 8 bases stayed unmatched. The CDR3 region has the DNA TGTGCCAGCAGTTGGACTAGCGGGAGACCCAGCTACGAGCAGTACTTC. This codes for CASSWTSGRPSYEQYF.

CDR3 coding DNA: TGCAGCGTTGTAGGGTGCGAGCAGTACTTC. It is translated as CSVVGCEQYF. The V and J genes are TRBV29-1 and TRBJ2-7; unclear D gene. The V gene's germline CDR1 is SQVTM and CDR2 ANQGSEA. Trimming pared 4 bases from V and 6 bases from J, leaving 7 bases between. The CDR3 is made up of 10 amino acids.

The V gene is TRBV6-5, the J gene TRBJ2-7, with D unclear. Germline V gene sequence: CDR1 MNHEY, CDR2 SVGAGI. The CDR3 length is 16 residues. The V end lost 4 bases, the J end lost 7 bases, and 23 bases lay between the germline ends. The CDR3 DNA sequence: TGTGCCAGCAGTTCTACTTACACCGGGTCGAAAAGGGAGCAGTACTTC. It codes for CASSSTYTGSKREQYF.

V is TRBV28 and J is TRBJ2-7, with TRBD2 matching 8 bases. The CDR3 length is 15 residues. V was pared by 6 bases and J by 1 base, with 8 bases of the junction left unmatched. In germline, CDR1 is MDHEN, CDR2 SYDVKM. The CDR3 sequence is CASRHTSGPSYEQYF. CDR3 bases: TGTGCCAGCAGACACACTAGCGGCCCTTCCTACGAGCAGTACTTC. The full variable domain, its missing parts supplied by reference TRBV28 and TRBJ2-7, is DVKVTQSSRYLVKRTGEKVFLECVQDMDHENMFWYRQDPGLGLRLIYFSYDVKMKEKGDIPEGYSVSREKKERFSLILESASTNQTSMYLCASRHTSGPSYEQYFGPGTRLTVT.

As DNA, the CDR3 is TGCAGTGCTAGGACTAGCCGCGAGCAGTACTTC. It specifies CSARTSREQYF. This chain connects TRBV20-1 to TRBJ2-5, with 7 positions matching TRBD2. The J call may not be correct, given that the DNA end is closer to TRBJ2-7. CDR3 length: 11 residues. Germline CDR1 reads DFQATT; CDR2 reads SNEGSKA (reference sequence).

The chain employs TRBV2 and TRBJ1-1, with D possibly matching TRBD1 (6 bases). Deletions cut 9 bases from V and 1 base from J, with 12 bases between. This CDR3 has 13 amino acids. Germline CDR1 and CDR2: SNHLY and FYNNEI. The CDR3 nucleotides read TGTGCCAGAAGCCGGGACAAGAACACTGAAGCTTTCTTT. Amino acid sequence: CARSRDKNTEAFF.

The genes are TRBV29-1 and TRBJ1-1, with D unresolved. This CDR3 has 14 amino acids. Trimming shortened V by 6 bases and J by 1 base, and 15 bases separated the two germline ends. CDR1 and CDR2 (germline): SQVTM, ANQGSEA. The CDR3 coding sequence is TGCAGCGTGGAGAGAGGGAGCGGGAACACTGAAGCTTTCTTT. Protein product: CSVERGSGNTEAFF.

The chain recombines TRBV28 with TRBJ1-5; TRBD1 might be the D (5 bases). Germline V CDR1 and CDR2: MDHEN, SYDVKM. V lost 10 bases and J lost 4, with 17 bases in between. This CDR3 contains 14 residues. The CDR3 nucleotides are TGTGCCACTAGGGGTACAGCGGAAAATCAGCCCCAGCATTTT. This codes for CATRGTAENQPQHF.

The V and J genes are TRBV5-1 and TRBJ1-3; no clear D. V was cut by 3 bases and J by 0 bases, with 7 bases left in between. This CDR3 is 14 amino acids long. Germline V gives CDR1 SGHRS, CDR2 YFSETQ. In nucleotides, the CDR3 is TGCGCCAGCAGCTACTCCGCCTCTGGAAACACCATATATTTT. Its protein product is CASSYSASGNTIYF.

The gene calls are TRBV5-4 and TRBJ2-1, with D possibly being TRBD1 or TRBD2 (6 bases each). The CDR3 is made up of 15 amino acids. CDR1 is SGHNT and CDR2 is YYREEE in the germline V gene (reference sequence). Trimming removed 2 bases from V and 5 bases from J, with 14 bases in between. The CDR3 DNA sequence: TGTGCCAGCAGCTTTCCGCCGAGGGGGGACAATGAGCAGTTCTTC. Translated, it gives CASSFPPRGDNEQFF.

The V and J genes are TRBV27 and TRBJ2-1; D might be TRBD2 (5 bases). V lost 9 bases and J lost 3, with 21 bases in between. The CDR3 totals 16 residues. Germline lookup yields CDR1 MNHEY and CDR2 SMNVEV (reference sequence). CDR3 bases: TGTGCCAGTACTCCCCTACCCGAGGGCAACTACAATGAGCAGTTCTTC. It codes for CASTPLPEGNYNEQFF.

This sequence joins TRBV27 and TRBJ2-7, with D perhaps matching TRBD2 (6 bases). Trimming removed 2 bases from V and 4 bases from J, with 12 bases in between. Germline lookup yields CDR1 MNHEY and CDR2 SMNVEV (reference sequence). CDR3 length: 14 residues. CDR3 region: CASSLGGRLYEQYF. CDR3 DNA: TGTGCCAGCAGTTTAGGAGGGAGGTTATACGAGCAGTACTTC.

The chain combines TRBV27 with TRBJ1-1; D is perhaps TRBD1 (6 bases). The CDR3 totals 14 residues. Trimming left V 3 bases short and J 3 bases short, with 11 bases between. Germline-derived CDR1 and CDR2 are MNHEY and SMNVEV (reference sequence). The CDR3 region has the DNA TGTGCCAGCAGTTTTCAGGGGCCGGACACTGAAGCTTTCTTT. Translated: CASSFQGPDTEAFF.

The rearrangement joins TRBV7-9 to TRBJ2-2; 10 bases match TRBD2. J gave up 7 bases and V 5 bases, and 10 bases lay outside the gene matches. This CDR3 is built from 16 residues. The V gene's germline CDR1 is SEHNR and CDR2 FQNEAQ (reference sequence). This chain's CDR3 is CASSPLAGVLGGELFF. CDR3 bases: TGTGCCAGCAGCCCTCTAGCGGGAGTGTTGGGCGGGGAGCTGTTTTTT.

The chain is built from TRBV7-2 and TRBJ1-5; 7 bases are a match to TRBD1. The germline V gene has CDR1 SGHTA and CDR2 FQGNSA. The CDR3 has 13 amino acids. J lost 5 bases, V lost 5 bases, and 3 bases had no gene match. The CDR3 nucleotides read TGTGCCAGCAGCCGACAGGGTGATCAGCCCCAGCATTTT. It translates to CASSRQGDQPQHF.

CDR3 residues: CASSARDREGGYTF. The CDR3 bases are TGTGCCAGCAGTGCGCGGGACAGGGAGGGTGGCTACACCTTC. The chain joins TRBV6-1 to TRBJ1-2; 9 bases line up with TRBD1. Trimming removed 4 bases from V and 7 bases from J; junction bases left unmatched: 7. The germline gives CDR1 MNHNS, CDR2 SASEGT. This CDR3 contains 14 residues.

This chain uses TRBV11-2 with TRBJ1-1; no firm D call. Germline V gene sequence: CDR1 SGHAT, CDR2 FQNNGV. V was shortened by 2 bases and J by 0 bases, with 7 bases between the two germline ends. CDR3 length: 14 amino acids. The CDR3 region is CASSLNLVNTEAFF. For the CDR3, the DNA is TGTGCCAGCAGCTTAAATCTGGTGAACACTGAAGCTTTCTTT.

Points on this clone: The sample holds other DNA sequences that translate to the same CDR3. This chain links TRBV4-3 with TRBJ2-3; 9 nucleotides match TRBD2. Germline V gene sequence: CDR1 LGHNA, CDR2 YSLEER. The CDR3 consists of 15 residues. Germline trimming cut 1 base from V and 1 base from J; bases unmatched to any gene: 0. CDR3 sequence: CASSQGLAGTDTQYF. CDR3 coding DNA: TGCGCCAGCAGCCAAGGACTAGCGGGCACAGATACGCAGTATTTT.